The 3 T cell receptor beta chains in this list originate from one sample, sequenced in a study of blood T cell repertoires in COVID-19. Measured with immunoSEQ multiplex PCR; TCRdb has only the in-frame clones, and not every one. In the table there are over 200,000 clones, approximately 90% of which are singletons. Material for sequencing was PBMCs or T cells enriched from blood (not recorded which). The receptors here all came from a young man who had recovered from COVID-19.

The chain combines TRBV5-5 with TRBJ2-7, with no clear D. This CDR3 contains 12 residues. Germline V lookup: CDR1 SGHKS, CDR2 YYEKEE (reference sequence). V lost 0 bases, J lost 6 bases, and 7 bases lay in between. Here the CDR3 DNA reads TGTGCCAGCAGCTTGGGATTGAGCGAGCAGTACTTC. As protein: CASSLGLSEQYF.

V gene TRBV5-1 combines with J gene TRBJ1-2; 9 bases match TRBD1. The germline V gene has CDR1 SGHRS and CDR2 YFSETQ. This CDR3 region has 14 residues. After removal of 5 bases from V and 7 bases from J, the junction contained 9 bases not matched to a gene. CDR3 in DNA: TGCGCCAGCAGACCTGGGACAGGGAGCGGTGGCTACACCTTC. Translating gives CASRPGTGSGGYTF.

The chain couples TRBV11-2 to TRBJ2-1; TRBD2 agrees at 8 bases. Germline V gene data show CDR1 as SGHAT and CDR2 as FQNNGV. CDR3 length: 18 residues. The trim removed 4 bases at V and 1 base at J, leaving 12 bases unmatched. CDR3 bases: TGTGCCAGCAGCTGGGGAGGGAGCGGGAGCACTTCCTACAATGAGCAGTTCTTC. Its translation is CASSWGGSGSTSYNEQFF.